These 32 T cell receptor beta chains came from one sample sequenced in a study of blood T cell repertoires in COVID-19 (dated by TCRdb to 2018 to 2020). The library was produced with the immunoSEQ multiplex PCR assay. TCRdb obtained this table from immuneACCESS and retained in-frame rearrangements with V and J assigned. These tables miss some clones; where compared with another copy, unresolved V genes account for less than half of the shortfall, and the remainder is unexplained. The sample records roughly 360,000 clones, more than 70% of which are singletons. Of the sample, approximately 1.3% falls within the top ten clones. The sample consisted of PBMCs or T cells enriched from blood (not recorded which). The origin of the receptors is a man younger than 40 who had recovered from COVID-19.

The chain couples TRBV9 to TRBJ2-1; weak D call: TRBD2 (7 bases). Trimming removed 0 bases from V and 8 bases from J, with 12 bases in between. Germline CDR1 and CDR2: SGDLS and YYNGEE. CDR3 length equals 14 residues. The CDR3 protein is CASSVVGGGDEQFF. Written as DNA, the CDR3 is TGTGCCAGCAGCGTAGTGGGAGGGGGAGATGAGCAGTTCTTC.

This rearrangement joins TRBV7-8 to TRBJ2-5; 11 bases are a match to TRBD2. Trimming took 5 bases from V and 5 from J; bases not matched to a gene: 7. The germline V gene encodes CDR1 SGHVS and CDR2 FQNEAQ. The CDR3 is made up of 15 amino acids. CDR3 in DNA: TGTGCCAGCAGCCCTTTAGCGGGGGGGAGGGAGACCCAGTACTTC. Translated: CASSPLAGGRETQYF.

The chain joins TRBV4-1 to TRBJ2-3, with TRBD2 identical over 13 bases. The germline V gene encodes CDR1 MGHRA and CDR2 YSYEKL. This CDR3 spans 17 amino acids. The J segment lost 2 bases and the V segment lost 4 bases, leaving 6 bases of the junction unmatched. The CDR3 loop reads CASSRGLAGVSTDTQYF. The CDR3 nucleotides read TGCGCCAGCAGCCGTGGACTAGCGGGGGTTTCCACAGATACGCAGTATTTT.

The chain carries TRBV5-6 and TRBJ1-5; weak D call: TRBD1 (6 bases). Germline V CDR1 and CDR2: SGHDT, YYEEEE. CDR3 length equals 17 residues. Trimming removed 4 bases at V and 3 bases at J, with 20 bases between. The CDR3: CASSKTTGAENNQPQHF. CDR3 DNA: TGTGCCAGCAGCAAAACGACAGGTGCGGAAAACAATCAGCCCCAGCATTTT.

V is TRBV5-6 and J is TRBJ2-3, with 7 bases fitting TRBD2. J gave up 6 bases and V 1 base, and 8 bases lay outside the gene matches. The CDR3 consists of 15 residues. Germline V gene sequence: CDR1 SGHDT, CDR2 YYEEEE. The CDR3, as DNA: TGTGCCAGCAGCTTGAGGGGAGCGGGGTTGGATACGCAGTATTTT. Translating it yields CASSLRGAGLDTQYF.

The CDR3 region has the DNA TGCAGCGTCGGCGGACAGGGAAAGACCCAGTACTTC. Translating gives CSVGGQGKTQYF. The V gene is TRBV29-1, the J gene TRBJ2-5; 8 positions match TRBD1. The CDR3 totals 12 residues. J gave up 6 bases and V 6 bases, and 6 bases lay outside the gene matches. Germline V gene sequence: CDR1 SQVTM, CDR2 ANQGSEA.

V gene TRBV27 combines with J gene TRBJ2-2, with D possibly TRBD1 on 6 matching bases. Germline V gene lookup returns CDR1 MNHEY and CDR2 SMNVEV (reference sequence). V lost 3 bases and J lost 4, with 12 bases in between. This CDR3 has 15 amino acids. The CDR3 protein is CASSFFPGVTGELFF. The CDR3, as DNA: TGTGCCAGCAGTTTCTTTCCAGGGGTCACCGGGGAGCTGTTTTTT.

The chain recombines TRBV29-1 with TRBJ2-7, with D perhaps TRBD1 (6 bases). Trimming shortened V by 2 bases and J by 5 bases, and 16 bases separated the two germline ends. The CDR3 is made up of 14 amino acids. The V gene's germline CDR1 is SQVTM and CDR2 ANQGSEA. Written as DNA, the CDR3 is TGCAGCGTTGAATCTCAGGGGTTGAAAGACGAGCAGTACTTC. Translation: CSVESQGLKDEQYF.

The chain has TRBV7-9 and TRBJ1-6; D might be TRBD1 (5 bases). V lost 1 base and J lost 5, with 6 bases in between. The CDR3 is 14 amino acids. The germline V gene has CDR1 SEHNR and CDR2 FQNEAQ (reference sequence). As DNA, the CDR3 is TGTGCCAGCAGCTTAGAAGGGGATAATTCACCCCTCCACTTT. Protein sequence: CASSLEGDNSPLHF.

V usage is TRBV7-9 and J usage is TRBJ2-6, with 8 bases matching TRBD1. Trimming removed 10 bases from V and 0 bases from J; junction bases left unmatched: 8. Germline CDR1 and CDR2: SEHNR and FQNEAQ (reference sequence). The CDR3 loop spans 16 amino acids. The CDR3 loop is CATSGGSSSGANVLTF. CDR3 nucleotide sequence: TGTGCCACTTCAGGGGGCTCGAGCTCTGGGGCCAACGTCCTGACTTTC.

This clone was seen a handful of times. This sequence joins TRBV5-4 and TRBJ1-2; TRBD1 is a possible D gene (5 bases). Trimming pared 4 bases from V and 1 base from J, leaving 14 bases between. Per the germline V gene, CDR1 is SGHNT and CDR2 is YYREEE (reference sequence). The CDR3 has 15 residues. The CDR3 region is CASSPQGWSNYGYTF. The CDR3 coding sequence is TGTGCCAGCAGCCCTCAGGGTTGGAGTAACTATGGCTACACCTTC.

J is TRBJ1-5 and V is TRBV21-1. TRBV21-1 is marked as a pseudogene. The CDR3 is made up of 13 amino acids. For the CDR3, the DNA is TGTGCCAGCAGCAGCGGGGTTGGACAGCCCCAGCATTTT. Protein product: CASSSGVGQPQHF.

The CDR3 nucleotides are TGTGCCAGCAGCGTAGACGTGGCCCCTAATGAAAAACTGTTTTTT. Translating gives CASSVDVAPNEKLFF. J is TRBJ1-4 and V is TRBV9; D remains ambiguous. The V end was cut by 0 bases, the J end by 3 bases, with 9 bases between. Germline CDR1 and CDR2: SGDLS and YYNGEE. The CDR3 is made up of 15 amino acids.

This rearrangement joins TRBV18 to TRBJ1-6, with a weak D call TRBD1 (6 bases). V lost 2 bases and J lost 7, with 6 bases in between. Germline CDR1 KGHSH, CDR2 LQKENI. This CDR3 comprises 13 residues. The CDR3 DNA follows: TGTGCCAGCTCACCAACAGGGAATTCACCCCTCCACTTT. This sequence encodes CASSPTGNSPLHF.

The CDR3 DNA reads as TGTGCCAGCAGGCCCAGGGGGCGGGAGACCCAGTACTTC. Translation: CASRPRGRETQYF. This chain joins TRBV7-8 and TRBJ2-5, with TRBD1 identical over 8 bases. CDR1 is SGHVS, CDR2 FQNEAQ, per germline. Trimming removed 6 bases from V and 5 bases from J; junction bases left unmatched: 5. This CDR3 comprises 13 residues.

This clone has only a few counts. The chain couples TRBV7-9 to TRBJ1-6; maybe TRBD1 (6 bases). V lost 2 bases to trimming and J lost 10 bases, with 12 bases between them. Germline-derived CDR1 and CDR2 are SEHNR and FQNEAQ (reference sequence). This CDR3 region has 14 residues. CDR3: CASSLLGAGSPLHF. The CDR3 DNA follows: TGTGCCAGCAGCTTATTGGGGGCAGGATCACCCCTCCACTTT.

This rearrangement joins TRBV5-6 to TRBJ1-1, with a tentative D call TRBD1 (5 bases). Germline CDR1 is SGHDT and CDR2 is YYEEEE. V was trimmed by 0 bases and J by 4 bases, leaving 13 bases between them. This CDR3 contains 15 residues. The CDR3 bases are TGTGCCAGCAGCTTGGTGGAGGCGGGGGGCACTGAAGCTTTCTTT. It encodes CASSLVEAGGTEAFF.

The chain has TRBV7-9 and TRBJ2-7, with TRBD1 matching over 11 bases. The CDR3 sequence is 13 residues long. Germline CDR1 SEHNR, CDR2 FQNEAQ (reference sequence). V shed 7 bases and J 3 bases; nucleotides not matched to a gene: 2. DNA for the CDR3: TGTGCCAGCACTGGGACAGGGGGCTACGAGCAGTACTTC. Protein product: CASTGTGGYEQYF.

J is TRBJ2-7 and V is TRBV7-9, with D maybe TRBD1 (5 bases). CDR1 and CDR2 (germline): SEHNR, FQNEAQ (reference sequence). This CDR3 comprises 12 residues. The V and J ends lost 6 bases and 5 bases respectively, with 11 bases between them. The CDR3 loop reads CASSLTVNEQYF. The CDR3 nucleotides are TGTGCCAGCAGTCTGACAGTCAACGAGCAGTACTTC.

The J gene is TRBJ2-1, the V gene TRBV5-1; 12 nucleotides align to TRBD2. CDR1 SGHRS and CDR2 YFSETQ come from the germline V gene. The trim removed 0 bases at V and 7 bases at J, leaving 2 bases unmatched. The CDR3 sequence is 15 residues long. The CDR3 loop reads CASSLDTSGGNEQFF. The CDR3 bases are TGCGCCAGCAGCTTGGATACTAGCGGGGGGAATGAGCAGTTCTTC.

Here the CDR3 DNA reads TGTGCCAGCAGCCCCGGGACAGGGGAAATTAATCAGCCCCAGCATTTT. This codes for CASSPGTGEINQPQHF. The chain recombines TRBV3-1 (or the pseudogene TRBV3-2) with TRBJ1-5; TRBD1 aligns across 10 bases. The ends lost 4 bases at V and 4 bases at J; junction bases unmatched: 7. The CDR3 extends over 16 amino acids. The germline V gene encodes CDR1 LGHDT and CDR2 YNNKEL (reference sequence).

The chain recombines TRBV9 with TRBJ2-2, with TRBD2 identical over 9 bases. This CDR3 is 16 amino acids long. Germline V gene lookup returns CDR1 SGDLS and CDR2 YYNGEE. V shed 5 bases and J 4 bases; nucleotides not matched to a gene: 9. CDR3 loop: CASRVGERGATGELFF. The CDR3, as DNA: TGTGCCAGCAGAGTGGGGGAGCGGGGGGCCACCGGGGAGCTGTTTTTT.

V usage is TRBV7-2 and J usage is TRBJ1-5; D may be TRBD1 (6 bases). From germline, CDR1 is SGHTA and CDR2 FQGNSA. This CDR3 is built from 14 residues. Trimming cost V 5 bases and J 9 bases, with 17 bases left between them. The DNA of the CDR3 is TGTGCCAGCAGCGGGGAGACAGGTTCGGGGCCCCAGCATTTT. It translates to CASSGETGSGPQHF.

The V gene is TRBV7-2, the J gene TRBJ2-5; 7 nucleotides align to TRBD2. This CDR3 is built from 15 residues. J was trimmed by 5 bases and V by 6 bases; bases with no gene match: 12. Germline loops: CDR1 SGHTA, CDR2 FQGNSA. The CDR3 region has the DNA TGTGCCAGCAGTCGTCCTATGACTAGCAGGGAGACCCAGTACTTC. This sequence encodes CASSRPMTSRETQYF.

V and J are TRBV27 and TRBJ1-1, with 7 bases fitting TRBD1. The V gene end was trimmed by 9 bases and the J gene end by 7 bases; junction bases not matched to a gene: 8. Germline CDR1 and CDR2: MNHEY and SMNVEV (reference sequence). The CDR3 is 12 residues long. The CDR3 reads CASSTGTVEAFF. CDR3 bases: TGTGCCAGTAGTACCGGGACAGTTGAAGCTTTCTTT.

CDR3 residues: CASSLVRGTNEKLFF. The CDR3 DNA is TGCGCCAGCAGCTTGGTGCGGGGGACTAATGAAAAACTGTTTTTT. V is TRBV5-1 and J is TRBJ1-4; the D gene is possibly TRBD1 (5 bases). The germline V gene has CDR1 SGHRS and CDR2 YFSETQ. The V and J ends lost 0 bases and 2 bases respectively, with 8 bases between them. This CDR3 is built from 15 residues.

The V gene is TRBV27, the J gene TRBJ2-7, with D unclear. The V gene's germline CDR1 is MNHEY and CDR2 SMNVEV (reference sequence). The V end was cut by 6 bases, the J end by 3 bases, with 12 bases between. This CDR3 spans 13 amino acids. The CDR3 DNA reads TGTGCCAGCAGCGGTTCACTGATCTACGAGCAGTACTTC. Encoded protein: CASSGSLIYEQYF.

The V call is TRBV6-5, the J call TRBJ2-2; D may be TRBD1 (5 bases). In germline, CDR1 is MNHEY, CDR2 SVGAGI. The V end lost 6 bases, the J end lost 2 bases, and 10 bases lay between the germline ends. The CDR3 is made up of 14 amino acids. Here the CDR3 reads CASRLQGNTGELFF. The CDR3 nucleotides read TGTGCCAGCAGACTCCAGGGAAACACCGGGGAGCTGTTTTTT.

The chain couples TRBV9 to TRBJ1-3, with TRBD1 identical over 7 bases. The junction had 3 bases not matched to a gene; V was cut back by 5 bases and J by 4 bases. This CDR3 region has 13 residues. Germline lookup yields CDR1 SGDLS and CDR2 YYNGEE. This chain's CDR3 is CASRGTAGNTIYF. As DNA, the CDR3 is TGTGCCAGCAGAGGGACAGCCGGAAACACCATATATTTT.

The V and J genes are TRBV6-6 and TRBJ2-7; TRBD1 matches 8 bases. Germline trimming cut 0 bases from V and 4 bases from J; bases unmatched to any gene: 5. The CDR3 is 15 amino acids. Germline V gene sequence: CDR1 MNHNY, CDR2 SVGAGI (reference sequence). The DNA for the CDR3 is TGTGCCAGCAGTTACTCCGGCGACAGGGGTTACGAGCAGTACTTC. It translates to CASSYSGDRGYEQYF.

The chain recombines TRBV11-2 with TRBJ1-2; TRBD1 might be the D (6 bases). From germline, CDR1 is SGHAT and CDR2 FQNNGV. The V end was cut by 1 base, the J end by 3 bases, with 12 bases between. CDR3 length: 15 amino acids. The CDR3 DNA reads TGTGCCAGCAGCTTAGTCCCGGGGGGGCACTATGGCTACACCTTC. The encoded protein is CASSLVPGGHYGYTF.

The chain links TRBV7-2 to TRBJ1-1, with 7 bases lining up with TRBD1. The CDR3 extends over 14 amino acids. Looked up from germline, CDR1 is SGHTA and CDR2 is FQGNSA. V shed 5 bases, J shed 4 bases, and the junction held 7 bases outside the gene matches. The CDR3 protein is CASSPWDSGTEAFF. The DNA for the CDR3 is TGTGCCAGCAGCCCGTGGGACAGTGGCACTGAAGCTTTCTTT.